The T cell receptor (beta chain) under discussion was sequenced for a study of control samples from healthy donors and cancer patients. In germline, CDR1 is SGHTA, CDR2 FQGNSA. V lost 2 bases and J 2 bases, leaving 10 bases between the germline ends. The CDR3 runs to 15 residues. The table came from immunoSEQ multiplex PCR; TCRdb's copy has only in-frame clones and leaves some out. The repertoire holds under 200,000 clones, 93% seen once, with roughly 4.3% in the top ten. The sequence was collected from a woman aged 55-69 years in good health. The J gene is TRBJ1-5, the V gene TRBV7-2; no firm D call. The sample was blood. CDR3 DNA sequence: TGTGCCAGCAGCTTAATGTCGCAGGGCAATCAGCCCCAGCATTTT. Translated: CASSLMSQGNQPQHF.